The T cell receptor beta chain described here comes from a study of cytomegalovirus exposure and HLA in healthy donors. The PCR had 60 Vbeta and 13 Jbeta primers. Profiling relied on immunoSEQ multiplex PCR, and the TCRdb table lists in-frame clones only, not all of them. The sample yields a few hundred thousand clones, 60% to 80% seen once. The CDR3 has 16 amino acids. After removal of 0 bases from V and 6 bases from J, the junction contained 6 bases not matched to a gene. The germline CDR1 and CDR2 sequences are SGDLS and YYNGEE. Source material: PBMCs. The chain is built from TRBV9 and TRBJ2-1; TRBD2 agrees at 10 bases. The sequence was collected from a man between 18 and 35 years old in good health and CMV-seronegative. CDR3 protein: CASSVDVGLASNEQFF. As DNA, the CDR3 is TGTGCCAGCAGCGTAGACGTGGGACTAGCGTCCAATGAGCAGTTCTTC.